The sequence of this T cell receptor (beta chain) was determined in a study of T cells in Graves' hyperthyroidism and ophthalmopathy. Under 3 months was the duration of disease in ophthalmopathy patients, who also had a Clinical Activity Score of at least 3 and a NOSPECS grade of at least 4. Diagnoses were established using clinical symptoms, serum thyroxine and TRAb, thyroid ultrasound and orbital computed tomography. General study points: Ophthalmopathy, which appeared later, was predicted by the model a median around 6 months before onset. Within blood appeared most thyroid clonotypes that had expanded above 0.001.

About this clonotype: Its antigen is as yet unknown.

Researchers took RNA transcripts and amplified the TCR beta CDR3 regions from them. The study used the HTBI primer set for a first-round RT-PCR of the TCR CDR3. TCRdb itself ran the multiplex PCR reads through MiXCR, one entry per CDR3 protein. The sample lists hundreds of thousands of distinct CDR3 sequences; roughly 22% were seen once. The CDR3 loop spans 20 amino acids. V lost 2 bases, J lost 4 bases, and 17 bases stayed unmatched. Germline CDR1 is LGHDT and CDR2 is YNNKEL (reference sequence). Sequenced input: blood. This TCR came from a young man with Graves' ophthalmopathy. V usage is TRBV3-1 and J usage is TRBJ2-1, with TRBD2 matching 10 bases. For the CDR3, the DNA is TGTGCCAGCAGCCAATGGGAGCGGGAGGGTCCGCTTGGAAATTACAATGAGCAGTTCTTC. It encodes CASSQWEREGPLGNYNEQFF.